There are a few counts of the clone carrying this TCR beta chain. This specimen comes from a study of CD8+ T cells in alopecia areata. Following extraction, RNA underwent reverse transcription to cDNA, which served as the sequencing template. The data were produced by immunoSEQ multiplex PCR, yet TCRdb's version contains in-frame clones alone and is incomplete. Of 200,000 to 250,000 clones listed, approximately 61% are singletons. The CDR3 is 16 residues long. The V gene's germline CDR1 is LGHNA and CDR2 YNFKEQ. V was clipped by 4 bases and J by 5 bases, with 18 bases between them. This clonotype was sampled from a human donor with alopecia areata. The material sequenced was CD4+ T cells sorted from blood, taken at week 0. V and J are TRBV4-2 and TRBJ1-3; D may be TRBD1 (6 bases). CDR3 coding DNA: TGTGCCAGCAGCCCGAATCCCTCGGGGGGGCGAAACACCATATATTTT. It translates to CASSPNPSGGRNTIYF.